Below, 27 T cell receptor beta chains from the same sample are listed, as sequenced in a study of CD8 T cells in Susac syndrome. RNA in amounts of 0.5 to 1 ug was reverse transcribed with random hexamers. TCRdb reprocessed the immunoSEQ multiplex PCR reads with MiXCR, giving one entry per CDR3 protein. The data contain around 270,000 distinct CDR3 sequences, 75% to 90% of them singletons. What was sequenced was CD8+ T cells from PBMCs. These receptors were collected from a human donor with multiple sclerosis.

This chain uses TRBV27 with TRBJ2-7; D remains unclear. The germline V gene encodes CDR1 MNHEY and CDR2 SMNVEV (reference sequence). This CDR3 comprises 15 residues. V gave up 5 bases and J gave up 0 bases, with 14 bases separating them. Here the CDR3 reads CASSTRTASSYEQYF. In nucleotides, the CDR3 is TGTGCCAGCAGTACACGGACCGCTAGCTCCTACGAGCAGTACTTC.

J is TRBJ2-3 and V is TRBV28; 7 positions match TRBD2. The CDR3 length is 15 residues. The V gene end was trimmed by 2 bases and the J gene end by 2 bases; junction bases not matched to a gene: 4. CDR1 MDHEN and CDR2 SYDVKM come from the germline V gene. CDR3 in amino acids: CASSLVGRHTDTQYF. The CDR3 coding sequence is TGTGCCAGCAGTTTAGTCGGGAGGCACACAGATACGCAGTATTTT. Full variable domain (outside the CDR3, taken from reference TRBV28 and TRBJ2-3): DVKVTQSSRYLVKRTGEKVFLECVQDMDHENMFWYRQDPGLGLRLIYFSYDVKMKEKGDIPEGYSVSREKKERFSLILESASTNQTSMYLCASSLVGRHTDTQYFGPGTRLTVL.

The rearrangement uses TRBV12-3 or TRBV12-4 and TRBJ2-1; D is possibly TRBD2 (6 bases). The CDR3 spans 14 residues. V was shortened by 2 bases and J by 7 bases, with 12 bases between the two germline ends. CDR3 nucleotides: TGTGCCAGCAGTTTACCGGGAGTGGGGAATGAGCAGTTCTTC. Residues: CASSLPGVGNEQFF.

The CDR3 loop reads CASSQDAGASEQYF. CDR3 bases: TGCGCCAGCAGCCAAGATGCGGGGGCCTCGGAGCAGTACTTC. V gene TRBV4-3 combines with J gene TRBJ2-7, with D possibly matching TRBD2 (7 bases). There are 14 residues in the CDR3. Germline CDR1 is LGHNA and CDR2 is YSLEER. Trimming removed 0 bases at V and 7 bases at J, with 13 bases between.

The V and J genes are TRBV29-1 and TRBJ2-7; the match to TRBD1 covers 7 bases. CDR3 size: 14 residues. CDR1 and CDR2 from the germline V gene are SQVTM and ANQGSEA. The trim removed 4 bases at V and 0 bases at J, leaving 6 bases unmatched. The CDR3 DNA sequence: TGCAGCGTTGGTGGGACAGTTGGCTCCTACGAGCAGTACTTC. Translating it yields CSVGGTVGSYEQYF.

This rearrangement joins TRBV5-6 to TRBJ1-6; tentatively, D is TRBD1 (6 bases). CDR1 is SGHDT and CDR2 is YYEEEE in the germline V gene. Between the trimmed V and J ends, which lost 4 bases and 7 bases, there was a span of 9 bases. This CDR3 is built from 13 residues. The CDR3 DNA reads TGTGCCAGCAGCCTTACAGGGAATTCACCCCTCCACTTT. It translates to CASSLTGNSPLHF.

The chain is built from TRBV28 and TRBJ1-1; D perhaps matches TRBD1 (5 bases). CDR3 length: 10 amino acids. Trimming stripped 5 bases from V and 8 bases from J, with 6 bases between. CDR1 MDHEN and CDR2 SYDVKM come from the germline V gene. CDR3 protein: CASSRGEAFF. The CDR3 coding sequence is TGTGCCAGCAGTCGGGGGGAAGCTTTCTTT.

V usage is TRBV29-1 and J usage is TRBJ2-3, with TRBD2 matching 7 bases. This CDR3 is 14 amino acids long. Germline CDR1 and CDR2: SQVTM and ANQGSEA. Unmatched junction bases numbered 9, after V lost 4 bases and J lost 5 bases. The CDR3 is CSVGASGSLDTQYF. The CDR3 DNA reads TGCAGCGTTGGGGCTAGCGGTTCTTTAGATACGCAGTATTTT.

The genes are TRBV19 and TRBJ1-4, with D maybe TRBD1 (5 bases). The germline CDR1 and CDR2 sequences are LNHDA and SQIVND (reference sequence). V was pared by 3 bases and J by 4 bases, with 12 bases between. This CDR3 region has 15 residues. The CDR3 region is CASSMETAFNEKLFF. The CDR3 DNA reads as TGTGCCAGTAGTATGGAGACAGCGTTTAATGAAAAACTGTTTTTT.

This chain connects TRBV27 to TRBJ2-3; D is ambiguous. The CDR3 sequence is 16 residues long. V lost 3 bases and J lost 0, with 13 bases in between. The germline V gene has CDR1 MNHEY and CDR2 SMNVEV (reference sequence). As DNA, the CDR3 is TGTGCCAGCAGTTTTCTGACATTTTCTAGCACAGATACGCAGTATTTT. Its protein product is CASSFLTFSSTDTQYF.

This clonotype was seen only once. This chain joins TRBV27 and TRBJ1-5; D is unclear. The CDR3 covers 19 residues. Trimming stripped 6 bases from V and 4 bases from J, with 28 bases between. Germline V gene sequence: CDR1 MNHEY, CDR2 SMNVEV (reference sequence). The CDR3: CASSPPRDRSPKQNQPQHF. CDR3 sequence (DNA): TGTGCCAGCAGCCCTCCGAGGGATCGGAGCCCAAAACAAAATCAGCCCCAGCATTTT.

DNA of the CDR3: TGCAGTGCTATAACCGGGACAGGGAGTTCACCCCTCCACTTT. Encoded protein: CSAITGTGSSPLHF. This chain links TRBV20-1 with TRBJ1-6; 9 positions agree with TRBD1. The CDR3 spans 14 residues. Trimming took 4 bases from V and 9 from J; bases not matched to a gene: 7. Germline CDR1 reads DFQATT; CDR2 reads SNEGSKA (reference sequence).

The rearrangement links TRBV20-1 to TRBJ1-5; 9 nucleotides agree with TRBD1. Germline CDR1 and CDR2: DFQATT and SNEGSKA (reference sequence). Trimming removed 6 bases from V and 7 bases from J; junction bases left unmatched: 19. This CDR3 is built from 17 residues. Here the CDR3 reads CSALYEYPGQGRQPQHF. DNA of the CDR3: TGCAGTGCCCTATATGAATATCCGGGACAGGGACGGCAGCCCCAGCATTTT.

The genes are TRBV6-1 and TRBJ2-7; D unresolved. Between the trimmed V and J ends, which lost 9 bases and 2 bases, there was a span of 11 bases. The V gene's germline CDR1 is MNHNS and CDR2 SASEGT. The CDR3 has 12 amino acids. In DNA form, the CDR3 reads TGTGCCAGTCCAGCGAATGCCTACGAGCAGTACTTC. Translation: CASPANAYEQYF.

The chain links TRBV7-9 to TRBJ2-1; D perhaps matches TRBD2 (7 bases). The CDR3 totals 14 residues. The germline CDR1 and CDR2 sequences are SEHNR and FQNEAQ (reference sequence). Deletions cut 6 bases from V and 7 bases from J, with 16 bases between. CDR3 in DNA: TGTGCCAGCAGTTTTGGACTAGGGGGGAATGAGCAGTTCTTC. Its translation is CASSFGLGGNEQFF.

The count of this clonotype is one. CDR3 DNA: TGTGCCAGCAGCCGGGTCGTCAGTATCTATAGGGACACCGGGGAGCTGTTTTTT. The encoded protein is CASSRVVSIYRDTGELFF. The V and J genes are TRBV5-6 and TRBJ2-2; D uncertain. From germline, CDR1 is SGHDT and CDR2 YYEEEE. This CDR3 is 18 amino acids long. V lost 4 bases and J 3 bases, leaving 22 bases between the germline ends.

V and J are TRBV15 and TRBJ1-5, with D possibly being TRBD1 (6 bases). This CDR3 is built from 16 residues. Germline CDR1 LNHNV, CDR2 YYDKDF (reference sequence). With 4 bases removed from V and 1 base from J, the gap between germline ends came to 14 bases. CDR3 DNA sequence: TGTGCCACCAGCAAGCCAGGGGTGAAAAGCAATCAGCCCCAGCATTTT. Amino acids: CATSKPGVKSNQPQHF.

This clonotype was detected only once. Here the CDR3 DNA reads TGTGCCAGCAGCTTCGGTTTCGGGCTCGAGTACCAAGAGACCCAGTACTTC. This codes for CASSFGFGLEYQETQYF. The genes are TRBV3-1 and TRBJ2-5; D uncertain. The germline V gene has CDR1 LGHDT and CDR2 YNNKEL (reference sequence). The CDR3 consists of 17 residues. Trimming removed 5 bases from V and 0 bases from J, with 19 bases in between.

The V gene is TRBV7-9, the J gene TRBJ2-7; 14 nucleotides agree with TRBD2. Germline-derived CDR1 and CDR2 are SEHNR and FQNEAQ (reference sequence). Unmatched junction bases numbered 10, after V lost 8 bases and J lost 7 bases. CDR3 size: 15 residues. DNA for the CDR3: TGTGCCAGCCGCGGGACTAGCGGGGGACCGCGGGAGCAGTACTTC. Amino acid sequence: CASRGTSGGPREQYF.

The V call is TRBV20-1, the J call TRBJ2-3, with D possibly being TRBD1 or TRBD2 (6 bases each). In germline, CDR1 is DFQATT, CDR2 SNEGSKA (reference sequence). The CDR3 is made up of 14 amino acids. V was cut by 3 bases and J by 2 bases, with 12 bases left in between. CDR3 nucleotides: TGCAGTGCTAGGGAGGGGGACCACACAGATACGCAGTATTTT. Protein sequence: CSAREGDHTDTQYF.

This clonotype was found once. The V call is TRBV15, the J call TRBJ2-1; 8 nucleotides align to TRBD2. Germline V gene data show CDR1 as LNHNV and CDR2 as YYDKDF (reference sequence). V lost 0 bases to trimming and J lost 8 bases; unmatched junction nucleotides: 0. CDR3 length: 13 residues. The CDR3 is CATSRERGDEQFF. The CDR3 coding sequence is TGTGCCACCAGCAGAGAGCGGGGGGATGAGCAGTTCTTC.

This clonotype was found once. This CDR3 is CASSLIREEQFF. CDR3 DNA sequence: TGTGCCAGCAGCCTAATCCGGGAGGAGCAGTTCTTC. The V call is TRBV7-8, the J call TRBJ2-1, with D tentatively TRBD2 (6 bases). V was trimmed by 5 bases and J by 10 bases, leaving 12 bases between them. CDR3 length: 12 amino acids. Germline V gene sequence: CDR1 SGHVS, CDR2 FQNEAQ.

DNA of the CDR3: TGTGCCAGCAGCCCATCCGGGACAGGGGGAGAGACCCAGTACTTC. It yields the protein CASSPSGTGGETQYF. The chain has TRBV9 and TRBJ2-5, with 11 positions matching TRBD1. In germline, CDR1 is SGDLS, CDR2 YYNGEE. The CDR3 is made up of 15 amino acids. Trimming at V came to 4 bases and at J to 4 bases, leaving 6 bases not matched to a gene.

The chain recombines TRBV9 with TRBJ2-1, with D perhaps matching TRBD2 (5 bases). CDR1 is SGDLS, CDR2 YYNGEE, per germline. Trimming removed 0 bases at V and 2 bases at J, with 12 bases between. This CDR3 has 16 residues. The CDR3 here is CASSVARGVAYNEQFF. DNA for the CDR3: TGTGCCAGCAGCGTAGCTCGGGGAGTGGCCTACAATGAGCAGTTCTTC. Complete variable domain (other parts from reference TRBV9 and TRBJ2-1): DSGVTQTPKHLITATGQRVTLRCSPRSGDLSVYWYQQSLDQGLQFLIQYYNGEERAKGNILERFSAQQFPDLHSELNLSSLELGDSALYFCASSVARGVAYNEQFFGPGTRLTVL.

The gene calls are TRBV2 and TRBJ1-3; D uncertain. Between the trimmed V and J ends, which lost 6 bases and 3 bases, there was a span of 9 bases. Germline values: CDR1 SNHLY, CDR2 FYNNEI. The CDR3 sequence is 13 residues long. The CDR3 bases are TGTGCCAGCAGGGGAGGGATTGGAAACACCATATATTTT. Translation gives CASRGGIGNTIYF.

The chain carries TRBV7-2 and TRBJ2-1, with a tentative D call TRBD2 (6 bases). V was pared by 5 bases and J by 15 bases, with 17 bases between. Germline values: CDR1 SGHTA, CDR2 FQGNSA. The CDR3 has 12 residues. The chain's CDR3 is CASSPDQRAPFF. CDR3 DNA: TGTGCCAGCAGCCCGGACCAGCGGGCTCCGTTCTTC.

The chain links TRBV29-1 to TRBJ1-1; D gene unclear. CDR3 length: 11 residues. Trimming took off 7 bases at V and 1 base at J, with 7 bases between the two ends. Germline CDR1 reads SQVTM; CDR2 reads ANQGSEA. The CDR3, as DNA: TGCAGCGCCTGGACGAACACTGAAGCTTTCTTT. It translates to CSAWTNTEAFF.